The clone carrying this T cell receptor (beta chain) was seen at least ten times. Its antigen is undetermined. CDR1 and CDR2 (germline): SNHLY, FYNNEI. The CDR3 is made up of 15 amino acids. V trimming: 7 bases; J trimming: 5 bases; junction bases outside the gene matches: 11. The data derive from a study of Graves' ophthalmopathy and Graves' hyperthyroidism. Study-level points and caveats: A majority of expanded thyroid clonotypes exceeding 0.001 frequency were likewise present in blood.

The authors amplified TCR beta CDR3 regions from RNA transcripts. The library came from an HTBI-primed first-round RT-PCR and a second-round multiplex PCR. MiXCR, run by TCRdb on the multiplex PCR reads, gives a single entry per CDR3 protein. In the table there are over 650,000 distinct CDR3 sequences, 35% to 50% of which are singletons. Physicians reached a diagnosis by relying on clinical symptoms, serum thyroxine, TRAb, thyroid ultrasound and orbital computed tomography. Input material: peripheral blood. The genes are TRBV2 and TRBJ2-5; TRBD1 matches 9 bases. This TCR derives from an adult man with Graves' ophthalmopathy. CDR3 region: CASMAGTGLGETQYF. The CDR3 bases are TGTGCCAGCATGGCCGGGACAGGGCTTGGGGAGACCCAGTACTTC.